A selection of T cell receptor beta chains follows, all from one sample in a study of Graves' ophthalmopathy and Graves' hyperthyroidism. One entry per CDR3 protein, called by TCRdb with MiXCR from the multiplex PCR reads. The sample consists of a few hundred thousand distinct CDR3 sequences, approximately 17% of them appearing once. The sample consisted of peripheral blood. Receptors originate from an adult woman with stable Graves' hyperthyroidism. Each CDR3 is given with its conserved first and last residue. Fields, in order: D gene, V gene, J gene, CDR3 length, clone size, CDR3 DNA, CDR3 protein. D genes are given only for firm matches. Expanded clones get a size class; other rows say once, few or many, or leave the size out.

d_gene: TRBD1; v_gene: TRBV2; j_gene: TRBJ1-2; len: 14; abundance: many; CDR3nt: TGTGCCAGCAGTGCCGACAGGGGGAACTATGGCTACACCTTC; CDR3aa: CASSADRGNYGYTF
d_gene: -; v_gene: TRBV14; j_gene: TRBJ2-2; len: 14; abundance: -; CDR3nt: TGTGCCAGCAGCCTGGACTTTTACACCGGGGAGCTGTTTTTT; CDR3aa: CASSLDFYTGELFF
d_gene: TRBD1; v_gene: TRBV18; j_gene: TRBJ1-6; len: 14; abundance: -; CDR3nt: TGTGCCAGCTCACCATGGACAGGGCTTTCACCCCTCCACTTT; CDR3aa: CASSPWTGLSPLHF
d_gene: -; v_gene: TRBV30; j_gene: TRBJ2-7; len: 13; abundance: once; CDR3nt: TGTGCCTGGAAAGGCAGTAGGGCCTACGAGCAGTACTTC; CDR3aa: CAWKGSRAYEQYF
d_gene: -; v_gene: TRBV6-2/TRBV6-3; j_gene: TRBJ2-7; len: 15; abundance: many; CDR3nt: TGTGCCAGCAGTGTCCCCACTGTACCGACCTACGAGCAGTACTTC; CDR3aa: CASSVPTVPTYEQYF
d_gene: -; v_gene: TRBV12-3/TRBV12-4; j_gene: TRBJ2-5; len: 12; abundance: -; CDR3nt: TGTGCCAGCACGGGGCTCTGGGAGACCCAGTACTTC; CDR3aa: CASTGLWETQYF
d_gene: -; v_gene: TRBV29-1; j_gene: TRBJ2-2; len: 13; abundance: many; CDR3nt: TGCAGCGTTCATCGGGTTAACACCGGGGAGCTGTTTTTT; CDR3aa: CSVHRVNTGELFF
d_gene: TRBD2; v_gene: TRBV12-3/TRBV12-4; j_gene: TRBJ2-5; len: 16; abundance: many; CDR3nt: TGTGCCAGCAGTCTCCTAGCGGGAGTCCCACAAGAGACCCAGTACTTC; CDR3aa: CASSLLAGVPQETQYF
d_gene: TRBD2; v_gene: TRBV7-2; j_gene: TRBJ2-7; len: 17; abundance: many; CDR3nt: TGTGCCAGCAGCCGTGTCGGGACTAGCGGCACCCCTGACGAGCAGTACTTC; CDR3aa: CASSRVGTSGTPDEQYF
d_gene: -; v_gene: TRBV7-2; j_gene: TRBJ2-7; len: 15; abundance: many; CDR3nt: TGTGCCAGCAGCAAAAGTACAGGGATCTCCTACGAGCAGTACTTC; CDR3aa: CASSKSTGISYEQYF
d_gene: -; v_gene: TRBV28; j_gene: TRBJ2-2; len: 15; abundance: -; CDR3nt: TGTGCCAGCAGCGGGGCTAGCCGTGACACCGGGGAGCTGTTTTTT; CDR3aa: CASSGASRDTGELFF
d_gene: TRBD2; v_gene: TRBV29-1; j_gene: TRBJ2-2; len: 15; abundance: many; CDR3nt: TGCAGCGCCAGGGGACTAGCGGGAGTGACCGGGGAGCTGTTTTTT; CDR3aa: CSARGLAGVTGELFF
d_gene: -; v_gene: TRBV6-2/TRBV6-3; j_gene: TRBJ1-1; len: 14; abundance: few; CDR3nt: TGTGCCAGCAGTTACGTGGGACAAACACCGGAAGCTTTCTTT; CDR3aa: CASSYVGQTPEAFF
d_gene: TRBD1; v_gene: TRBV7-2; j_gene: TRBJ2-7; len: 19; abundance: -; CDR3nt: TGTGCCAGCAGCTTAGCGGGCTACGACAGGGACGATAGGAGCTACGAGCAGTACTTC; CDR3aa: CASSLAGYDRDDRSYEQYF
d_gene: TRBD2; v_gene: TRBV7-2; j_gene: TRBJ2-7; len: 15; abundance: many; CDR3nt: TGTGCCAGCAGCTTATCCGTAGGGGCTAGCGGCGAGCAGTACTTC; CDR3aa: CASSLSVGASGEQYF
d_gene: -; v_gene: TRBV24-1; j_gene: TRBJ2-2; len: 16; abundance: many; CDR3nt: TGTGCCACCAGTGATCCAGGGTTGGGACGAGCCGGGGAGCTGTTTTTT; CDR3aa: CATSDPGLGRAGELFF
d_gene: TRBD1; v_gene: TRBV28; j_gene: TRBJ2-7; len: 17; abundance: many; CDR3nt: TGTGCCAGCAGTTTAACGAGTTTCGGGACAGGGGGGAGGGAGCAGTACTTC; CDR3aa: CASSLTSFGTGGREQYF
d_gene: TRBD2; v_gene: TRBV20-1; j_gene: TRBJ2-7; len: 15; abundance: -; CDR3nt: TGCAGTGCCGAGAGAACACTAGCGGGACAGTCCGAGCAGTACTTC; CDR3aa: CSAERTLAGQSEQYF
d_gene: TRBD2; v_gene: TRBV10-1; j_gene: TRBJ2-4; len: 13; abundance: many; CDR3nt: TGCGCCAGCAGTCCAGCGGGAGCAAACATTCAGTACTTC; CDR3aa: CASSPAGANIQYF
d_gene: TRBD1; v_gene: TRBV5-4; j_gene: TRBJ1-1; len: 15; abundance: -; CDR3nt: TGTGCCAGCAGCTCCCCGGACAGGGCGTCTACTGAAGCTTTCTTT; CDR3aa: CASSSPDRASTEAFF